These 10 T cell receptor beta chains were sequenced from one sample in a study of patients and donors after allogeneic stem cell transplantation. TCRdb independently ran MiXCR on the RT-PCR reads; one entry per CDR3 protein. The sample has roughly 960,000 distinct CDR3 sequences, roughly 18% seen once. The sequencing sample was made of blood, either unsorted or a sorted T cell fraction (not recorded which). The receptors derive from a human donor who was either an allogeneic HSCT recipient or a stem cell or donor lymphocyte infusion donor (not recorded which). It is not recorded whose cells these are; they may come from a transplant donor.

The CDR3 loop is CASSGEGQYEQYF. DNA of the CDR3: TGTGCCAGCAGCGGCGAGGGACAGTACGAGCAGTACTTC. The V gene is TRBV27, the J gene TRBJ2-7; 7 bases are a match to TRBD1. The trim removed 6 bases at V and 4 bases at J, leaving 6 bases unmatched. The CDR3 is 13 amino acids. Germline assignment: CDR1 MNHEY and CDR2 SMNVEV (reference sequence).

The chain recombines TRBV6-1 with TRBJ2-5; TRBD2 agrees at 8 bases. The CDR3 runs to 16 residues. CDR1 MNHNS and CDR2 SASEGT come from the germline V gene. V was clipped by 11 bases and J by 0 bases; unmatched bases: 14. In nucleotides, the CDR3 is TGTGCCGCTACCCCTGAGGCGGGGGGCAACCAAGAGACCCAGTACTTC. Residues: CAATPEAGGNQETQYF.

This clonotype was picked up a small number of times. The genes are TRBV20-1 and TRBJ2-6; D may be TRBD2 (7 bases). V was shortened by 3 bases and J by 2 bases, with 14 bases between the two germline ends. Germline CDR1 and CDR2: DFQATT and SNEGSKA (reference sequence). This CDR3 region has 16 residues. The CDR3 reads CSARGREGAGANVLTF. In DNA form, the CDR3 reads TGCAGTGCTAGGGGCAGGGAGGGGGCTGGGGCCAACGTCCTGACTTTC.

This clonotype was detected only a few times. The chain joins TRBV20-1 to TRBJ2-7; D remains unclear. V was trimmed by 0 bases and J by 6 bases, leaving 6 bases between them. Germline CDR1 reads DFQATT; CDR2 reads SNEGSKA (reference sequence). The CDR3 is made up of 11 amino acids. The CDR3 nucleotides read TGCAGTGCTAGAGATGAGTTCGAGCAGTACTTC. Its translation is CSARDEFEQYF.

The rearrangement links TRBV2 to TRBJ2-2, with 7 bases aligning to TRBD1. The CDR3 totals 12 residues. CDR1 and CDR2 from the germline V gene are SNHLY and FYNNEI. V gave up 7 bases and J gave up 8 bases; unmatched junction bases: 4. The CDR3 region has the DNA TGTGCCAGCAACCTGGGACAGGGGGAGCTGTTTTTT. The encoded protein is CASNLGQGELFF.

This clonotype was seen at least ten times. This chain joins TRBV15 and TRBJ2-1; D uncertain. V was trimmed by 0 bases and J by 1 base, leaving 4 bases between them. Germline V gives CDR1 LNHNV, CDR2 YYDKDF (reference sequence). CDR3 length: 14 amino acids. The CDR3 region has the DNA TGTGCCACCAGCAGAGATGGATCCTACAATGAGCAGTTCTTC. Amino acids: CATSRDGSYNEQFF. Supplemented by reference TRBV15 and TRBJ2-1, the full variable domain reads DAMVIQNPRYQVTQFGKPVTLSCSQTLNHNVMYWYQQKSSQAPKLLFHYYDKDFNNEADTPDNFQSRRPNTSFCFLDIRSPGLGDTAMYLCATSRDGSYNEQFFGPGTRLTVL.

The chain combines TRBV29-1 with TRBJ2-7, with unresolved D. The V gene lost 4 bases and the J gene lost 3 bases, with 7 bases spanning the gap. Germline values: CDR1 SQVTM, CDR2 ANQGSEA. This CDR3 has 11 amino acids. In DNA, the CDR3 is TGCAGCGTTGCAGAGGACTACGAGCAGTACTTC. Protein: CSVAEDYEQYF.

The V call is TRBV13, the J call TRBJ1-2; 8 bases agree with TRBD1. Germline V gives CDR1 PRHDT, CDR2 FYEKMQ (reference sequence). With 5 bases clipped from V and 6 bases from J, the junction kept 8 bases outside the gene matches. The CDR3 has 14 amino acids. The CDR3 DNA follows: TGTGCCAGCAGCCCCCGGGACAGGATCGATGGCTACACCTTC. It translates to CASSPRDRIDGYTF.

The chain joins TRBV28 to TRBJ2-5; no clear D gene. This CDR3 comprises 11 residues. V gave up 7 bases and J gave up 5 bases, with 8 bases separating them. The germline V gene encodes CDR1 MDHEN and CDR2 SYDVKM. This CDR3 is CASNVGETQYF. The CDR3 coding sequence is TGTGCCAGCAACGTTGGGGAGACCCAGTACTTC.

In this sample, this clonotype turned up a few times. This chain connects TRBV20-1 to TRBJ1-3; the D is unclear. Trimming stripped 1 base from V and 0 bases from J, with 7 bases between. The V gene's germline CDR1 is DFQATT and CDR2 SNEGSKA (reference sequence). The CDR3 contains 14 residues. DNA for the CDR3: TGCAGTGCTAGAGTGGCTGACTCTGGAAACACCATATATTTT. This translates into CSARVADSGNTIYF.